The 20 T cell receptor beta chains given below trace back to one sample, sequenced in a study of blood T cells in healthy people across ages. A J-beta primer mix and a sample-barcoded 5' primer were used in a second PCR of about 7 to 11 cycles. Each CDR3 protein is one row after TCRdb ran MiXCR on the 5' RACE reads. The table has 720,000 or so distinct CDR3 sequences, around 38% seen once. Material for sequencing was blood. These receptors all stem from an older man in good health.

Comment on this clonotype: An end of the junction does not agree with germline; a read error may underlie this. CDR3 amino acids: CAGSQYRNTLLLGADTQYF. The DNA for the CDR3 is TGTGCCGGCAGCCAGTATCGGAACACTCTCCTCTTGGGCGCAGATACGCAGTATTTT. The chain employs TRBV7-2 and TRBJ2-3, with D unclear. The CDR3 length is 19 residues. Germline CDR1 and CDR2: SGHTA and FQGNSA.

The gene calls are TRBV5-4 and TRBJ1-1; D is unclear. V lost 4 bases and J 1 base, leaving 14 bases between the germline ends. This CDR3 comprises 15 residues. Germline V gene data show CDR1 as SGHNT and CDR2 as YYREEE (reference sequence). CDR3 sequence (DNA): TGTGCCAGCAGCCGGCCGGAGGCGGGGAACACTGAAGCTTTCTTT. It codes for CASSRPEAGNTEAFF.

A few counts support this clonotype. V gene TRBV28 combines with J gene TRBJ1-3; TRBD1 might be the D (6 bases). Trimming removed 6 bases at V and 7 bases at J, with 22 bases between. CDR1 MDHEN and CDR2 SYDVKM come from the germline V gene. This CDR3 is built from 16 residues. The DNA for the CDR3 is TGTGCCAGCAGCCCTCGAGGTACAGGGCTTCACAACACCATATATTTT. This encodes CASSPRGTGLHNTIYF.

V is TRBV7-3 and J is TRBJ2-1, with TRBD2 identical over 10 bases. CDR1 and CDR2 from the germline V gene are SGHTA and FQGTGA. After removal of 5 bases from V and 3 bases from J, the junction contained 7 bases not matched to a gene. The CDR3 sequence is 16 residues long. CDR3 sequence (DNA): TGTGCCAGCAGCGAGCGGGAGGGGAACCTCTACAATGAGCAGTTCTTC. The encoded protein is CASSEREGNLYNEQFF.

DNA for the CDR3: TGCAGTGCTAGAGGCACCGGGACATCCGAGGGATACTCTGGGGCCAACGTCCTGACTTTC. It specifies CSARGTGTSEGYSGANVLTF. V is TRBV20-1 and J is TRBJ2-6, with TRBD1 as a possible D gene (6 bases). V was cut by 1 base and J by 0 bases, with 22 bases left in between. The CDR3 sequence is 20 residues long. Germline lookup yields CDR1 DFQATT and CDR2 SNEGSKA (reference sequence).

The V gene is TRBV28, the J gene TRBJ2-7, with D possibly matching TRBD2 (5 bases). Germline CDR1 reads MDHEN; CDR2 reads SYDVKM. The V and J ends lost 6 bases and 2 bases respectively, with 8 bases between them. The CDR3 is made up of 12 amino acids. The CDR3 region is CASRLGAYEQYF. The CDR3 nucleotides are TGTGCCAGCAGACTAGGCGCCTACGAGCAGTACTTC.

This rearrangement joins TRBV6-2 or TRBV6-3 to TRBJ1-2; possibly TRBD1 for D (5 bases). Germline V gene lookup returns CDR1 MNHEY and CDR2 SVGEGT. The germline V and J ends were trimmed by 6 bases and 6 bases, with 8 bases remaining between them. The CDR3 runs to 11 residues. The CDR3 DNA reads as TGTGCCAGCAGCACCAGGGATGGCTACACCTTC. Amino acid sequence: CASSTRDGYTF.

This clonotype was detected a few times. The chain uses TRBV20-1 and TRBJ2-7; weak D call: TRBD2 (5 bases). V lost 5 bases to trimming and J lost 0 bases, with 14 bases between them. CDR3 length: 14 residues. Per the germline V gene, CDR1 is DFQATT and CDR2 is SNEGSKA (reference sequence). Here the CDR3 reads CSAFDGKSSYEQYF. CDR3 nucleotides: TGCAGTGCTTTCGACGGGAAATCCTCCTACGAGCAGTACTTC.

The chain has TRBV6-2 or TRBV6-3 and TRBJ1-1; a weak D match, TRBD1 (6 bases). The CDR3 contains 13 residues. With 6 bases removed from V and 4 bases from J, the gap between germline ends came to 12 bases. Germline V gene sequence: CDR1 MNHEY, CDR2 SVGEGT. The CDR3 coding sequence is TGTGCCAGCAGCTTTACAGGGAGCACTGAAGCTTTCTTT. Protein: CASSFTGSTEAFF.

This clonotype turned up a few times. The rearrangement joins TRBV11-2 to TRBJ2-7, with 7 bases matching TRBD2. The CDR3 sequence is 15 residues long. CDR1 and CDR2 from the germline V gene are SGHAT and FQNNGV. V lost 3 bases, J lost 2 bases, and 7 bases stayed unmatched. CDR3 coding DNA: TGTGCCAGCAGCTTCTCCGGGGGGACCGCCTACGAGCAGTACTTC. It specifies CASSFSGGTAYEQYF.

This chain uses TRBV27 with TRBJ2-7, with TRBD1 identical over 7 bases. Germline-derived CDR1 and CDR2 are MNHEY and SMNVEV (reference sequence). V lost 2 bases to trimming and J lost 0 bases; unmatched junction nucleotides: 4. The CDR3 is 15 residues long. The CDR3 sequence: CASSLRRDSSYEQYF. The CDR3 region has the DNA TGTGCCAGCAGTTTACGTCGGGACAGCTCCTACGAGCAGTACTTC.

The chain links TRBV19 to TRBJ2-1; D may match TRBD1 or TRBD2 (5 bases each). Germline CDR1 reads LNHDA; CDR2 reads SQIVND (reference sequence). The CDR3 loop spans 12 amino acids. Deletions cut 10 bases from V and 7 bases from J, with 14 bases between. DNA of the CDR3: TGTGCCATAAGGGACCCCAAGAATGAGCAGTTCTTC. Translating it yields CAIRDPKNEQFF.

This clonotype has more than one count but fewer than ten. V is TRBV6-6 and J is TRBJ2-1; 11 bases fit TRBD2. Germline CDR1 reads MNHNY; CDR2 reads SVGAGI (reference sequence). The V and J ends lost 6 bases and 9 bases, in that order; junction bases with no gene match: 7. The CDR3 is made up of 14 amino acids. The CDR3 coding sequence is TGTGCCAGCAGCACTAGCGGGAGAAACAGTGAGCAGTTCTTC. Translated: CASSTSGRNSEQFF.

About this clonotype itself: The junction does not match germline at one end; this may be a read error. V is TRBV28 and J is TRBJ2-1; 9 bases fit TRBD2. Germline CDR1 reads MDHEN; CDR2 reads SYDVKM. This CDR3 is built from 16 residues. The CDR3 is CASSSPAGGSYNEQFF. As DNA, the CDR3 is TGCGCCAGCAGTTCCCCAGCGGGAGGCTCCTACAATGAGCAGTTCTTC.

This clonotype occurred many times. The chain recombines TRBV25-1 with TRBJ2-1, with TRBD1 matching over 9 bases. CDR3 length equals 15 residues. After removal of 4 bases from V and 6 bases from J, the junction contained 7 bases not matched to a gene. Germline CDR1 is MGHDK and CDR2 is SYGVNS. The CDR3: CASSAPGQGFNEQFF. The CDR3 DNA is TGTGCCAGCAGTGCACCGGGACAGGGATTCAATGAGCAGTTCTTC. Full variable domain (rest looked up from reference TRBV25-1 and TRBJ2-1): EADIYQTPRYLVIGTGKKITLECSQTMGHDKMYWYQQDPGMELHLIHYSYGVNSTEKGDLSSESTVSRIRTEHFPLTLESARPSHTSQYLCASSAPGQGFNEQFFGPGTRLTVL.

For this clonotype: A much larger clonotype is one base distant, so this may be a read error. The chain employs TRBV6-5 and TRBJ2-1; perhaps TRBD2 as D (5 bases). Germline CDR1 reads MNHEY; CDR2 reads SVGAGI. Trimming took off 5 bases at V and 12 bases at J, with 17 bases between the two ends. The CDR3 runs 13 residues. The CDR3 DNA reads as TGTGCCAGCAGTAACGAGGATCTCCGGGGGCAGTTCTTC. Translated, it gives CASSNEDLRGQFF.

The chain links TRBV6-2 or TRBV6-3 to TRBJ1-5; TRBD1 aligns across 7 bases. The ends lost 5 bases at V and 6 bases at J; junction bases unmatched: 16. Germline lookup yields CDR1 MNHEY and CDR2 SVGEGT. This CDR3 is built from 17 residues. CDR3 region: CASSPQGNVGSGQPQHF. DNA of the CDR3: TGTGCCAGCAGTCCACAGGGGAACGTTGGATCGGGTCAGCCCCAGCATTTT.

This clonotype was seen a few times. This chain joins TRBV4-3 and TRBJ1-5, with D unclear. Per the germline V gene, CDR1 is LGHNA and CDR2 is YSLEER. V shed 0 bases and J shed 1 base, with 10 bases lying between them. The CDR3 is 16 amino acids. This CDR3 reads CASSQDLVGSNQPQHF. CDR3 in DNA: TGCGCCAGCAGCCAAGATCTGGTGGGAAGCAATCAGCCCCAGCATTTT.

The chain combines TRBV7-9 with TRBJ2-1, with 14 nucleotides matching TRBD2. The V segment lost 7 bases and the J segment 10 bases; nucleotides outside the gene matches: 9. The CDR3 contains 15 residues. Germline V gene data show CDR1 as SEHNR and CDR2 as FQNEAQ (reference sequence). CDR3 amino acids: CASNPGTSGSLEQFF. In DNA form, the CDR3 reads TGTGCCAGCAATCCCGGGACTAGCGGGAGTTTGGAGCAGTTCTTC.

The rearrangement uses TRBV5-4 and TRBJ2-1; the D call may be TRBD1 or TRBD2 (5 bases each). Germline CDR1 reads SGHNT; CDR2 reads YYREEE (reference sequence). The CDR3 consists of 14 residues. The V gene lost 1 base and the J gene lost 5 bases, with 10 bases spanning the gap. The CDR3 sequence: CASSLRDQNNEQFF. The CDR3 bases are TGTGCCAGCAGCTTGAGGGACCAAAACAATGAGCAGTTCTTC.